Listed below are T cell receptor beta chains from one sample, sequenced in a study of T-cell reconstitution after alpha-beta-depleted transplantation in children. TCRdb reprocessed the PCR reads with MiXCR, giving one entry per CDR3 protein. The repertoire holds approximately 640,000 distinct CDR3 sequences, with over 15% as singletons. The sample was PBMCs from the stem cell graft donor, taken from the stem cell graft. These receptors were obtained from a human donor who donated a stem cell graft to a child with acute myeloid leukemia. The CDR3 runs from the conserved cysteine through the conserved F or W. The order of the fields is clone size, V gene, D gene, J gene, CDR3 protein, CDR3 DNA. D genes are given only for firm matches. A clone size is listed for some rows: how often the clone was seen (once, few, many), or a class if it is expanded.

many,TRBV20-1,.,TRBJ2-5,CSARAHGGTGTQYF,TGCAGTGCTAGAGCCCATGGGGGAACAGGGACCCAGTACTTC
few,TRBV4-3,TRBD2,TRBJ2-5,CASSLGTSGGRGQYF,TGCGCCAGCAGCCTCGGGACTAGCGGGGGCCGGGGCCAGTACTTC
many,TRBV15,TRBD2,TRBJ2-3,CATSSGGASDTQYF,TGTGCCACCAGCTCCGGGGGGGCCTCAGATACGCAGTATTTT
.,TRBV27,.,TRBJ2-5,CASSLLAGSEETQYF,TGTGCCAGCAGTTTGCTAGCCGGCTCTGAAGAGACCCAGTACTTC
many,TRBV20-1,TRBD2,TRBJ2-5,CSALLAGVETQYF,TGCAGTGCCCTACTAGCGGGGGTGGAGACCCAGTACTTC
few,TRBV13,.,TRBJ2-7,CASSRGGPYEQYF,TGTGCCAGCAGCCGAGGCGGGCCCTACGAGCAGTACTTC
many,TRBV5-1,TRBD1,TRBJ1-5,CASSLGDSLNQPQHF,TGCGCCAGCAGCTTGGGGGACAGTCTCAATCAGCCCCAGCATTTT
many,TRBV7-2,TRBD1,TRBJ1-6,CASSLWTGESPLHF,TGTGCCAGCAGCTTATGGACAGGGGAATCACCCCTCCACTTT
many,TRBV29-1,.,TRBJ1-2,CSVVENNRYGYTF,TGCAGCGTTGTCGAGAACAACCGCTATGGCTACACCTTC
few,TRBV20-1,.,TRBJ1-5,CSATSRDLSNQPQHF,TGCAGTGCTACGTCAAGGGACCTAAGCAATCAGCCCCAGCATTTT